The rows below give T cell receptor beta chains drawn from one sample of a study of T cell changes during pregnancy in multiple sclerosis. Clones were read by immunoSEQ multiplex PCR, and TCRdb kept only the in-frame ones, dropping some. The sample includes roughly 42,000 clones, 85% to 95% of them seen just once. Sequencing was performed on CD8+ T cells from peripheral blood mononuclear cells, taken in the third trimester of pregnancy. Receptors were obtained from a female donor with multiple sclerosis, enrolled in a pregnancy study. Both conserved end residues are part of each CDR3. D genes are given only for firm matches. The size field is filled for only some rows; it gives once, few, many or a size class.

j_call	d_call	clone_size	v_call	cdr3_nt	cdr3_aa
TRBJ1-1	TRBD1	NA	TRBV11-2	TGTGCCAGCAGCTTAGAGGAGGGGACAGACATGAACACTGAAGCTTTCTTT	CASSLEEGTDMNTEAFF
TRBJ2-7	TRBD2	once	TRBV13	TGTGCCAGCAGCCACAGTACTAGCGGGGGGGCAGGAAGGCGGCAGTACTTC	CASSHSTSGGAGRRQYF
TRBJ1-3	NA	NA	TRBV15	TGTGCCACCAGCAGAGTTCTCGGGGAGTCCATATATTTT	CATSRVLGESIYF
TRBJ1-5	NA	NA	TRBV28	TGTGCCAGCAGCCGCGATGGACCCTCGGGGTATAGCAATCAGCCCCAGCATTTT	CASSRDGPSGYSNQPQHF
TRBJ2-1	NA	NA	TRBV6-5	TGTGCCAGCTCCAAAGGAGAACAGGGAGGGCATGAGCAGTTCTTC	CASSKGEQGGHEQFF
TRBJ2-7	NA	NA	TRBV7-9	TGTGCCAGCAGCCCGCCCGAGTCGGGAGTCAACGAGCAGTACTTC	CASSPPESGVNEQYF
TRBJ2-1	TRBD2	NA	TRBV4-1	TGCGCCAGCAGCCAAGGTTATGGGGGAGGGTACTACAATGAGCAGTTCTTC	CASSQGYGGGYYNEQFF
TRBJ2-7	NA	NA	TRBV4-2	TGTGCCAGCAGCCAGGAGGGGCGTGAGCAGTACTTC	CASSQEGREQYF
TRBJ2-1	NA	NA	TRBV27	TGTGCCAGCAGTTTACTACTAGGGAATGAGCAGTTCTTC	CASSLLLGNEQFF
TRBJ1-2	NA	NA	TRBV15	TGTGCCACCAGCAGAGGGACAGTCACTGGCTACACCTTC	CATSRGTVTGYTF